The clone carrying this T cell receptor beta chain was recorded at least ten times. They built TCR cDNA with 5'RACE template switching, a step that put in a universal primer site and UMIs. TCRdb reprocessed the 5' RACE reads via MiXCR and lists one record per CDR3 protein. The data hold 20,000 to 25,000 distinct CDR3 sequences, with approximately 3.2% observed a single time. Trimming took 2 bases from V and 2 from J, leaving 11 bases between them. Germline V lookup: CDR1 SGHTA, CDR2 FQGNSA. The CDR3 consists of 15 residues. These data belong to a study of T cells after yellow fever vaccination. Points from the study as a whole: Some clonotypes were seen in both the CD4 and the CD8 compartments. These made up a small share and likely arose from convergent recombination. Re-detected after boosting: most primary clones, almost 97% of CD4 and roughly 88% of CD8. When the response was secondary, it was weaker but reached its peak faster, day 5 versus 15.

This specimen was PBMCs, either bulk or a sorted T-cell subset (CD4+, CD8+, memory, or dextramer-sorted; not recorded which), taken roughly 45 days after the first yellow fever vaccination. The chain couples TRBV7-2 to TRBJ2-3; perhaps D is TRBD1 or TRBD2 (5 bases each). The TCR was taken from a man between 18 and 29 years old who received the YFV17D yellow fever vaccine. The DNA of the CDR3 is TGTGCCAGCAGCTTATCGGTGGGGGACACAGATACGCAGTATTTT. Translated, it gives CASSLSVGDTDTQYF.